This TCR beta chain is from a study of OX40 agonist ivuxolimab in advanced cancers. Across the study: Intravenous ivuxolimab was administered to patients every 2 weeks at 0.01 to 10 mg/kg. Notes on the study in general: At doses 0.1 to 3.0 mg/kg, CD4+ and CD8+ clones expanded. Expanded clones were, on average, more numerous in CD8+ T cells than in CD4+.

This CDR3 has 13 residues. The V end was cut by 7 bases, the J end by 0 bases, with 9 bases between. Germline V gene data show CDR1 as SQVTM and CDR2 as ANQGSEA. Remarks on this clone: Its antigen is not identified.

Clones were sequenced by immunoSEQ multiplex PCR, and TCRdb holds only the in-frame ones, with some missing. The data hold tens of thousands of clones, with around 90% observed a single time. This specimen consisted of CD4+ or CD8+ T cells sorted from blood, obtained in a trial of the OX40 agonist ivuxolimab. The chain couples TRBV29-1 to TRBJ2-2, with D unresolved. This receptor was identified in an adult with an advanced solid tumor such as melanoma, head and neck, liver or kidney cancer. The DNA for the CDR3 is TGCAGCGGTACACTCGCGAACACCGGGGAGCTGTTTTTT. Translation gives CSGTLANTGELFF.